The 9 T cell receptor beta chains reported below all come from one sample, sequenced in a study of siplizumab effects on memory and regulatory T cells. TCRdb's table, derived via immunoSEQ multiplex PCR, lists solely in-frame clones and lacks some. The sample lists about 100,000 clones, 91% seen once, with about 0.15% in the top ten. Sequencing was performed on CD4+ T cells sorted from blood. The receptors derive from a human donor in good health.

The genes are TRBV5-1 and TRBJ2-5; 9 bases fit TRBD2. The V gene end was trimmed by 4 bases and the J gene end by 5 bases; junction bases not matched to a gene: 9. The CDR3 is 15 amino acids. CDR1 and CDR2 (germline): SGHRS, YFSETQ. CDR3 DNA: TGCGCCAGCAGCCTCGCGGGGGGGACTCGCGAGACCCAGTACTTC. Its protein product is CASSLAGGTRETQYF.

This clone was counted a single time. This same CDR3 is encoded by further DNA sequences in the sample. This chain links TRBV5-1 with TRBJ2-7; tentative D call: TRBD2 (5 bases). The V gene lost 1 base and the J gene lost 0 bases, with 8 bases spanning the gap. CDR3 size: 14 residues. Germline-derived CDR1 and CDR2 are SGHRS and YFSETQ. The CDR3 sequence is CASSLTGSSYEQYF. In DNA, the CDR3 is TGCGCCAGCAGCTTGACGGGGAGCTCCTACGAGCAGTACTTC.

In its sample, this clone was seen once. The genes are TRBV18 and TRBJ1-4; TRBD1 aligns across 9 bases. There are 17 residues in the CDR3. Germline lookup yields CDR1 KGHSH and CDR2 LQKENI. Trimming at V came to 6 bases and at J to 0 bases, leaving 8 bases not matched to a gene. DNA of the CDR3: TGTGCCAGCTCCCCCGGGACAGGGAGTTCAACTAATGAAAAACTGTTTTTT. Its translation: CASSPGTGSSTNEKLFF.

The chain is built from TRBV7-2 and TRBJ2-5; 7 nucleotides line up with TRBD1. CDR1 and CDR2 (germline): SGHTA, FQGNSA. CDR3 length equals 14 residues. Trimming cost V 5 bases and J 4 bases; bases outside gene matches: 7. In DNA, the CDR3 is TGTGCCAGCAGCCCTCGGACAGGCAGAGAGACCCAGTACTTC. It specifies CASSPRTGRETQYF.

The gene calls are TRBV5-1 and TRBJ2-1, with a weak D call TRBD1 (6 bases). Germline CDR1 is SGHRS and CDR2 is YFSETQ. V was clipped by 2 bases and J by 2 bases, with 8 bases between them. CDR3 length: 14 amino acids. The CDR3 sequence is CASSLEGAYNEQFF. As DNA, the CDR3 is TGCGCCAGCAGCTTAGAGGGGGCCTACAATGAGCAGTTCTTC.

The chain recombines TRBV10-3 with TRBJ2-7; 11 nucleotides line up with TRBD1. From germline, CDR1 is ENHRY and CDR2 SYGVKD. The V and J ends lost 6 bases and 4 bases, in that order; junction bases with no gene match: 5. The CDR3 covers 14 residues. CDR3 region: CAISDGTGGYEQYF. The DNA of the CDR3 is TGTGCCATCAGCGACGGGACAGGGGGATACGAGCAGTACTTC.

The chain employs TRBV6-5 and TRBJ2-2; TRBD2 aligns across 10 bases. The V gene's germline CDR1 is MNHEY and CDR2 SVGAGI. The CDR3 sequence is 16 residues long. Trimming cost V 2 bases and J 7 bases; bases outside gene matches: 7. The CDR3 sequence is CASSYKAAGGLGELFF. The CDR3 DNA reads TGTGCCAGCAGTTACAAGGCAGCGGGGGGGCTCGGGGAGCTGTTTTTT.

The CDR3, as DNA: TGCAGCGTAACAGGGACAGGCTATGGCTACACCTTC. This codes for CSVTGTGYGYTF. V is TRBV29-1 and J is TRBJ1-2; 8 bases fit TRBD1. V was pared by 6 bases and J by 4 bases, with 4 bases of the junction left unmatched. Germline V gene data show CDR1 as SQVTM and CDR2 as ANQGSEA. CDR3 length equals 12 residues.

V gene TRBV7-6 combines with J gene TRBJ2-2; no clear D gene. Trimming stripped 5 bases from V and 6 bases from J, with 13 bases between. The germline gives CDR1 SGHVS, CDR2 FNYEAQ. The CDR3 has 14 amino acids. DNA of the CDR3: TGTGCCAGCAGCCCGCAGTCCGGGTCCGGGGAGCTGTTTTTT. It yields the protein CASSPQSGSGELFF.